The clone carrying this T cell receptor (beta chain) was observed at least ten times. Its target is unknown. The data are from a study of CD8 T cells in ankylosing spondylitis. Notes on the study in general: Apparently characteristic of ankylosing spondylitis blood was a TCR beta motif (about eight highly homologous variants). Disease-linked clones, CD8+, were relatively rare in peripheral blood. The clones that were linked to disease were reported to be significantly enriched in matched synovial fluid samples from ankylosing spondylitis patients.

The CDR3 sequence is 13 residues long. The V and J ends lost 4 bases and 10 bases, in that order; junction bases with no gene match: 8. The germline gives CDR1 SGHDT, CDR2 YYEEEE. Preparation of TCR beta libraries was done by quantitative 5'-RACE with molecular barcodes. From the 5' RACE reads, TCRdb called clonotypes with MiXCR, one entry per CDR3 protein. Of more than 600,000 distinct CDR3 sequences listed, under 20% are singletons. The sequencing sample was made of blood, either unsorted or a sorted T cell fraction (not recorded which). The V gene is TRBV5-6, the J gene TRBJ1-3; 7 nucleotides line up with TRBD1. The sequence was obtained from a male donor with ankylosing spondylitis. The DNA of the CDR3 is TGTGCCAGCAGCCCCGACAGGGTGGAGACCATATATTTT. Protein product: CASSPDRVETIYF.